Each of the 21 T cell receptor beta chains below was sequenced from the same sample in a study of cytomegalovirus exposure and HLA in healthy donors. PCR was performed using 60 Vbeta and 13 Jbeta primers. The table came from immunoSEQ multiplex PCR; TCRdb's copy has only in-frame clones and leaves some out. The data contain some 120,000 clones, approximately 74% of them singletons. The source material was PBMCs. These receptors all stem from a man aged 35 to 55 in good health and CMV-seropositive.

The J gene is TRBJ2-2, the V gene TRBV5-1, with D perhaps assigned TRBD1 or TRBD2 (9 bases each). CDR1 is SGHRS and CDR2 is YFSETQ in the germline V gene. V shed 4 bases and J shed 9 bases, with 34 bases lying between them. This CDR3 is 20 amino acids long. Written as DNA, the CDR3 is TGCGCCAGCAGCACCGGTACCGGGACAGGGCGGTCTAGCGGGACAAGGGAGCTGTTTTTT. It codes for CASSTGTGTGRSSGTRELFF.

This clone came up a few times. V and J are TRBV7-2 and TRBJ2-2; TRBD2 agrees at 9 bases. V dropped 3 bases and J dropped 7; count of bases not matched to a gene: 0. The CDR3 has 13 residues. Germline V gene sequence: CDR1 SGHTA, CDR2 FQGNSA. Here the CDR3 DNA reads TGTGCCAGCAGCTTGACTAGCGGCGGGGAGCTGTTTTTT. Protein sequence: CASSLTSGGELFF.

The chain carries TRBV7-9 and TRBJ2-7; 9 bases align to TRBD1. The germline gives CDR1 SEHNR, CDR2 FQNEAQ (reference sequence). The CDR3 contains 14 residues. The ends lost 6 bases at V and 5 bases at J; junction bases unmatched: 8. The CDR3 loop reads CASSTGGAGNEQYF. CDR3 nucleotide sequence: TGTGCCAGCAGTACAGGGGGCGCGGGCAACGAGCAGTACTTC.

The V call is TRBV7-8, the J call TRBJ1-2; a possible D gene is TRBD1 (6 bases). Germline V gene data show CDR1 as SGHVS and CDR2 as FQNEAQ. Deletions cut 1 base from V and 6 bases from J, with 21 bases between. The CDR3 spans 17 residues. CDR3 amino acids: CASSLGWGGVAPDGYTF. In DNA, the CDR3 is TGTGCCAGCAGCTTAGGGTGGGGGGGCGTAGCCCCCGATGGCTACACCTTC.

The V call is TRBV18, the J call TRBJ2-7, with 9 positions matching TRBD1. J was trimmed by 5 bases and V by 1 base; bases with no gene match: 6. Germline V lookup: CDR1 KGHSH, CDR2 LQKENI. The CDR3 is made up of 15 amino acids. The CDR3 DNA follows: TGTGCCAGCTCACCACGGGACAGGGAGCTCCACGAGCAGTACTTC. Translating it yields CASSPRDRELHEQYF.

The chain joins TRBV18 to TRBJ2-1; TRBD2 might be the D (5 bases). This CDR3 spans 13 amino acids. Germline loops: CDR1 KGHSH, CDR2 LQKENI. V lost 3 bases, J lost 8 bases, and 11 bases lay in between. The CDR3 DNA follows: TGTGCCAGCTCACCCGTTGCGGGTCATGAGCAGTTCTTC. Translating it yields CASSPVAGHEQFF.

The chain links TRBV28 to TRBJ1-4; TRBD1 might be the D (5 bases). The CDR3 spans 14 residues. Trimming cost V 8 bases and J 0 bases, with 10 bases left between them. CDR1 and CDR2 from the germline V gene are MDHEN and SYDVKM. The CDR3 DNA reads as TGTGCCAGCGGCCAGGGCGCAACTAATGAAAAACTGTTTTTT. The encoded protein is CASGQGATNEKLFF.

V is TRBV28 and J is TRBJ2-3; D remains unclear. Per the germline V gene, CDR1 is MDHEN and CDR2 is SYDVKM. This CDR3 has 13 residues. V was clipped by 6 bases and J by 0 bases, with 7 bases between them. CDR3 DNA sequence: TGTGCCAGCAGAGTAGCTAGCACAGATACGCAGTATTTT. The encoded protein is CASRVASTDTQYF.

The V gene is TRBV7-8, the J gene TRBJ2-7; TRBD2 matches at 8 bases. The CDR3 sequence is 13 residues long. J lost 3 bases, V lost 6 bases, and 4 bases had no gene match. Germline V lookup: CDR1 SGHVS, CDR2 FQNEAQ. This CDR3 reads CASRREGGYEQYF. The CDR3 DNA is TGTGCCAGCAGACGGGAGGGTGGCTACGAGCAGTACTTC.

The chain links TRBV7-6 to TRBJ2-1; a weak D match, TRBD1 (5 bases). Germline values: CDR1 SGHVS, CDR2 FNYEAQ. The V gene lost 0 bases and the J gene lost 2 bases, with 11 bases spanning the gap. This CDR3 spans 16 amino acids. Written as DNA, the CDR3 is TGTGCCAGCAGCTTAGCTAGGGGCGCCCCCTACAATGAGCAGTTCTTC. It yields the protein CASSLARGAPYNEQFF.

The V call is TRBV5-4, the J call TRBJ1-1, with D possibly being TRBD1 (6 bases). V was shortened by 5 bases and J by 3 bases, with 20 bases between the two germline ends. Looked up from germline, CDR1 is SGHNT and CDR2 is YYREEE (reference sequence). CDR3 size: 16 residues. This CDR3 is CASSPRGGAIDTEAFF. The DNA of the CDR3 is TGTGCCAGCAGTCCTAGAGGGGGGGCAATAGACACTGAAGCTTTCTTT. Full variable domain (rest looked up from reference TRBV5-4 and TRBJ1-1): ETGVTQSPTHLIKTRGQQVTLRCSSQSGHNTVSWYQQALGQGPQFIFQYYREEENGRGNFPPRFSGLQFPNYSSELNVNALELDDSALYLCASSPRGGAIDTEAFFGQGTRLTVV.

The chain joins TRBV5-1 to TRBJ2-1; 8 positions agree with TRBD1. The CDR3 consists of 14 residues. The V gene's germline CDR1 is SGHRS and CDR2 YFSETQ. Losses at the gene ends were 4 bases for V and 3 bases for J; bases not matched to a gene: 3. CDR3 nucleotide sequence: TGCGCCAGCAGCCTGGACAGGGACTACAATGAGCAGTTCTTC. This gives the protein CASSLDRDYNEQFF.

The chain is built from TRBV27 and TRBJ2-1; 7 bases are shared with TRBD2. CDR1 is MNHEY, CDR2 SMNVEV, per germline (reference sequence). The ends lost 3 bases at V and 0 bases at J; junction bases unmatched: 5. The CDR3 has 16 residues. The CDR3 is CASSLSGGLSYNEQFF. The DNA for the CDR3 is TGTGCCAGCAGTTTGTCGGGAGGCCTCTCCTACAATGAGCAGTTCTTC.

This sequence joins TRBV5-1 and TRBJ2-2, with TRBD2 identical over 9 bases. The V segment lost 3 bases and the J segment 7 bases; nucleotides outside the gene matches: 13. The V gene's germline CDR1 is SGHRS and CDR2 YFSETQ. The CDR3 extends over 17 amino acids. CDR3 DNA sequence: TGCGCCAGCAGCTCCACCCTTAGCGGGGGAGCGGGCGGGGAGCTGTTTTTT. Translation gives CASSSTLSGGAGGELFF.

The chain joins TRBV7-6 to TRBJ2-3, with 10 nucleotides matching TRBD2. Trimming at V came to 1 base and at J to 4 bases, leaving 5 bases not matched to a gene. CDR3 length equals 16 residues. In germline, CDR1 is SGHVS, CDR2 FNYEAQ. DNA for the CDR3: TGTGCCAGCAGCTTAGTATCCAGCGGGGGGGCAGATACGCAGTATTTT. This gives the protein CASSLVSSGGADTQYF.

This sequence joins TRBV5-1 and TRBJ2-1, with 10 bases aligning to TRBD2. The length of the CDR3 is 22 residues. V shed 0 bases and J 0 bases; nucleotides not matched to a gene: 18. Germline V lookup: CDR1 SGHRS, CDR2 YFSETQ. The CDR3 here is CASSLDRHGSSGGSSSYNEQFF. In nucleotides, the CDR3 is TGCGCCAGCAGCTTGGATAGGCATGGGTCTAGCGGGGGCTCGAGCTCCTACAATGAGCAGTTCTTC. The complete variable domain, with remaining parts taken from reference TRBV5-1 and TRBJ2-1, reads KAGVTQTPRYLIKTRGQQVTLSCSPISGHRSVSWYQQTPGQGLQFLFEYFSETQRNKGNFPGRFSGRQFSNSRSEMNVSTLELGDSALYLCASSLDRHGSSGGSSSYNEQFFGPGTRLTVL.

V is TRBV9 and J is TRBJ2-1, with 12 bases identical to TRBD2. In germline, CDR1 is SGDLS, CDR2 YYNGEE. Germline trimming cut 4 bases from V and 7 bases from J; bases unmatched to any gene: 3. The CDR3 spans 14 residues. This chain's CDR3 is CASSLTSGRNEQFF. Written as DNA, the CDR3 is TGTGCCAGCAGCCTTACTAGCGGGAGGAATGAGCAGTTCTTC.

The sample holds a few counts of this clone. V usage is TRBV4-1 and J usage is TRBJ2-3, with TRBD2 matching 10 bases. From germline, CDR1 is MGHRA and CDR2 YSYEKL. V lost 3 bases, J lost 2 bases, and 2 bases stayed unmatched. CDR3 length: 15 residues. Here the CDR3 DNA reads TGCGCCAGCAGCCAGCTAGCGGGGGACACAGATACGCAGTATTTT. Translation: CASSQLAGDTDTQYF.

The chain joins TRBV6-5 to TRBJ2-2, with D unresolved. The CDR3 is made up of 12 amino acids. Germline V gives CDR1 MNHEY, CDR2 SVGAGI. The V and J ends lost 8 bases and 4 bases respectively, with 8 bases between them. Here the CDR3 reads CASGSGTGELFF. CDR3 nucleotide sequence: TGTGCCAGCGGGTCAGGCACCGGGGAGCTGTTTTTT.

The chain couples TRBV7-6 to TRBJ2-1, with no clear D. V dropped 5 bases and J dropped 6 bases, with 11 bases sitting between them. The CDR3 has 13 residues. CDR1 is SGHVS, CDR2 FNYEAQ, per germline. The CDR3 sequence: CASSPPSSNEQFF. CDR3 DNA sequence: TGTGCCAGCAGCCCCCCTTCTTCCAATGAGCAGTTCTTC.

This sequence joins TRBV4-3 and TRBJ2-1; 11 positions agree with TRBD2. The CDR3 has 16 amino acids. Trimming took 0 bases from V and 6 from J; bases not matched to a gene: 4. Looked up from germline, CDR1 is LGHNA and CDR2 is YSLEER. The CDR3 loop reads CASSQDISGRANEQFF. CDR3 bases: TGCGCCAGCAGCCAAGATATTAGCGGGAGGGCCAATGAGCAGTTCTTC.